This is a list of T cell receptor beta chains from one sample in a study of CD8 T cells in Susac syndrome. TCRdb independently ran MiXCR on the immunoSEQ multiplex PCR reads; one entry per CDR3 protein. The table shows a few hundred thousand distinct CDR3 sequences, with roughly 94% occurring only once. Input material: CD4+ T cells from PBMCs. These receptors came from a human donor with multiple sclerosis. CDR3s include the opening cysteine and the closing phenylalanine or tryptophan. The order of the fields is J gene, V gene, CDR3 protein.

j_call: TRBJ1-2
v_call: TRBV18
cdr3_aa: CASSPGQGQGYTF

j_call: TRBJ2-7
v_call: TRBV4-1
cdr3_aa: CASSQYGLAAYEQYF

j_call: TRBJ1-1
v_call: TRBV20-1
cdr3_aa: CSARFGTARITEAFF

j_call: TRBJ2-1
v_call: TRBV12-3/TRBV12-4
cdr3_aa: CASLKGRDRVYNEQFF

j_call: TRBJ2-5
v_call: TRBV3-1
cdr3_aa: CASSLGQGPQETQYF

j_call: TRBJ1-2
v_call: TRBV6-6
cdr3_aa: CASTPTGWGYTF

j_call: TRBJ1-5
v_call: TRBV27
cdr3_aa: CASSFYRDQPQHF

j_call: TRBJ1-4
v_call: TRBV10-3
cdr3_aa: CAISEANEKLFF

j_call: TRBJ2-2
v_call: TRBV27
cdr3_aa: CASSFPTGELFF

j_call: TRBJ2-3
v_call: TRBV20-1
cdr3_aa: CSVGDLLGTDTQYF

j_call: TRBJ1-1
v_call: TRBV3-1
cdr3_aa: CASSHNRKTNTEAFF

j_call: TRBJ2-1
v_call: TRBV3-1
cdr3_aa: CASSPTLVSYNEQFF

j_call: TRBJ2-1
v_call: TRBV24-1
cdr3_aa: CATSDENEQFF

j_call: TRBJ2-3
v_call: TRBV20-1
cdr3_aa: CSCGGAGTDTQYF

j_call: TRBJ1-2
v_call: TRBV30
cdr3_aa: CAWEWLRDGYTF

j_call: TRBJ2-1
v_call: TRBV7-2
cdr3_aa: CASSLMGLAGGEQFF

j_call: TRBJ2-7
v_call: TRBV30
cdr3_aa: CAWRDKGIPYEQYF

j_call: TRBJ2-1
v_call: TRBV18
cdr3_aa: CASSPETGTYEQFF

j_call: TRBJ2-3
v_call: TRBV6-5
cdr3_aa: CASSYRDTQYF

j_call: TRBJ2-7
v_call: TRBV18
cdr3_aa: CASSPSISSYEQYF

j_call: TRBJ1-6
v_call: TRBV9
cdr3_aa: CASSAQYGNSPLHF

j_call: TRBJ2-2
v_call: TRBV6-5
cdr3_aa: CASSRGTGELFF

j_call: TRBJ2-5
v_call: TRBV9
cdr3_aa: CASSVDPDRAETQYF

j_call: TRBJ2-3
v_call: TRBV29-1
cdr3_aa: CSVDPGFTDTQYF

j_call: TRBJ1-1
v_call: TRBV20-1
cdr3_aa: CSARLPSGDTEAFF